Listed below are T cell receptor beta chains from one sample, sequenced in a study of blood T cell repertoires in COVID-19. Sequencing was performed with immunoSEQ multiplex PCR; in TCRdb, only in-frame clones are kept and a portion is missing. Of 250,000 to 300,000 clones detected, approximately 77% appear once; the ten largest clones hold 3.1%. The material sequenced was peripheral blood. The receptors originated from a woman aged 18 to 35 with acute or convalescent COVID-19. CDR3s leave out the opening cysteine and the closing phenylalanine or tryptophan. Each record gives: D gene, J gene, V gene, CDR3 protein. D genes are given only for firm matches.

>TRBD2|TRBJ2-2|TRBV5-1
ASSSGAPDSGGRGTGELF
>NA|TRBJ1-3|TRBV7-2
ASSLSGNTIY
>TRBD1|TRBJ2-6|TRBV28
ASGTGETGTGANVLT
>TRBD2|TRBJ2-1|TRBV6-6
ASSQQPGLGTYNEQF
>TRBD2|TRBJ2-5|TRBV6-5
ASSYGGGRKTQY
>TRBD1|TRBJ1-2|TRBV7-9
ASSSTGKGAIGYT
>NA|TRBJ2-7|TRBV7-8
ASSLVVRGQGPTYEQY
>NA|TRBJ2-5|TRBV7-6
ASSNLPDSETQY
>NA|TRBJ2-1|TRBV28
ASSFGQGLHNEQF
>TRBD2|TRBJ2-5|TRBV5-1
ASSSATSGPQETQY
>TRBD2|TRBJ2-7|TRBV15
ATSRDVGLAGGPGEQY
>NA|TRBJ1-1|TRBV28
ASSTLYSRNTEAF
>TRBD1|TRBJ1-5|TRBV27
ASSLLGQGAGQPQH